Following are 14 T cell receptor beta chains from one sample sequenced in a study of control samples from healthy donors and cancer patients. Generated by immunoSEQ multiplex PCR, the TCRdb table keeps only in-frame clones and is missing some. The table records more than 95,000 clones, about four fifths of them present only once. The sequencing input was blood. These receptors all stem from a woman aged 45-65 years in good health.

The gene calls are TRBV2 and TRBJ2-7; tentative D call: TRBD2 (6 bases). Trimming left V 5 bases short and J 3 bases short, with 14 bases between. The CDR3 runs 14 residues. Germline values: CDR1 SNHLY, CDR2 FYNNEI. The CDR3 sequence: CASSPAGGGYEQYF. DNA of the CDR3: TGTGCCAGCAGTCCAGCGGGTGGGGGCTACGAGCAGTACTTC.

The chain is built from TRBV6-5 and TRBJ1-4; TRBD1 matches at 7 bases. The junction had 9 bases not matched to a gene; V was cut back by 6 bases and J by 11 bases. The CDR3 runs to 13 residues. Germline V gene lookup returns CDR1 MNHEY and CDR2 SVGAGI. This chain's CDR3 is CASRGTEVGKLFF. The CDR3 nucleotides read TGTGCCAGCAGGGGGACAGAGGTGGGCAAACTGTTTTTT.

This rearrangement joins TRBV5-8 to TRBJ2-1; 7 bases fit TRBD2. The CDR3 extends over 18 amino acids. Germline V gene lookup returns CDR1 SGHTS and CDR2 YDEGEE. V was pared by 4 bases and J by 2 bases, with 15 bases of the junction left unmatched. CDR3 loop: CASSPDVWRRETYNEQFF. DNA of the CDR3: TGTGCCAGCAGCCCAGACGTGTGGCGGCGGGAGACCTACAATGAGCAGTTCTTC.

This chain links TRBV5-1 with TRBJ1-2; TRBD1 aligns across 10 bases. The CDR3 has 15 residues. Germline trimming cut 4 bases from V and 5 bases from J; bases unmatched to any gene: 8. CDR1 and CDR2 from the germline V gene are SGHRS and YFSETQ. CDR3 nucleotides: TGCGCCAGCAGCCTACCGGGACAGGGGTCTTATGGCTACACCTTC. Its translation is CASSLPGQGSYGYTF.

Only a few counts were recorded for this clone. The genes are TRBV27 and TRBJ1-2; D remains ambiguous. Germline values: CDR1 MNHEY, CDR2 SMNVEV (reference sequence). V was cut by 0 bases and J by 0 bases, with 8 bases left in between. This CDR3 region has 15 residues. The CDR3 region is CASSLSGFANYGYTF. The DNA for the CDR3 is TGTGCCAGCAGTTTATCAGGGTTCGCTAACTATGGCTACACCTTC.

The chain links TRBV6-7 to TRBJ2-7; D could derive from TRBD1 or TRBD2 (5 bases each). TRBV6-7 is flagged as an ORF with uncertain function. The CDR3 has 15 amino acids. The germline V and J ends were trimmed by 1 base and 2 bases, with 12 bases remaining between them. This chain's CDR3 is CASSYLGTVTYEQYF. Written as DNA, the CDR3 is TGTGCCAGCAGTTACTTAGGGACGGTAACCTACGAGCAGTACTTC.

In DNA form, the CDR3 reads TGTGCCAGCTCACCAGGGACTAGCGGGAGGATGGAGTTCTTC. Protein product: CASSPGTSGRMEFF. The V gene is TRBV18, the J gene TRBJ2-1; TRBD2 matches at 15 bases. CDR3 length: 14 amino acids. J was trimmed by 14 bases and V by 2 bases; bases with no gene match: 4. Germline lookup yields CDR1 KGHSH and CDR2 LQKENI. The variable domain in full, with the rest retrieved from reference TRBV18 and TRBJ2-1, is NAGVMQNPRHLVRRRGQEARLRCSPMKGHSHVYWYRQLPEEGLKFMVYLQKENIIDESGMPKERFSAEFPKEGPSILRIQQVVRGDSAAYFCASSPGTSGRMEFFGPGTRLTVL.

The chain joins TRBV29-1 to TRBJ1-2, with a possible D match to TRBD1 (5 bases). The germline V gene has CDR1 SQVTM and CDR2 ANQGSEA. The CDR3 has 13 residues. V shed 3 bases and J shed 2 bases, with 10 bases lying between them. The CDR3 nucleotides read TGCAGCGTTGACGGGGGTATAAACTATGGCTACACCTTC. This codes for CSVDGGINYGYTF.

This chain connects TRBV7-2 to TRBJ1-3, with D perhaps matching TRBD1 (5 bases). Looked up from germline, CDR1 is SGHTA and CDR2 is FQGNSA. V was cut by 0 bases and J by 0 bases, with 9 bases left in between. This CDR3 has 16 residues. In nucleotides, the CDR3 is TGTGCCAGCAGCTTAGCGGGGGGAACCTCTGGAAACACCATATATTTT. It translates to CASSLAGGTSGNTIYF. The variable domain in full, with the rest retrieved from reference TRBV7-2 and TRBJ1-3, is GAGVSQSPSNKVTEKGKDVELRCDPISGHTALYWYRQSLGQGLEFLIYFQGNSAPDKSGLPSDRFSAERTGGSVSTLTIQRTQQEDSAVYLCASSLAGGTSGNTIYFGEGSWLTVV.

The chain couples TRBV24-1 to TRBJ1-1; D remains ambiguous. CDR1 is KGHDR, CDR2 SFDVKD, per germline. The CDR3 has 16 residues. V was shortened by 2 bases and J by 2 bases, with 14 bases between the two germline ends. The CDR3 sequence: CATSDSQDNPNTEAFF. The CDR3 nucleotides are TGTGCCACCAGTGATTCGCAGGATAATCCAAACACTGAAGCTTTCTTT.

The chain combines TRBV5-1 with TRBJ2-1, with no clear D. V was pared by 0 bases and J by 9 bases, with 13 bases between. There are 14 residues in the CDR3. The germline CDR1 and CDR2 sequences are SGHRS and YFSETQ. The CDR3 DNA sequence: TGCGCCAGCAGCTTGGCCCAAAGAGCAAGTGAGCAGTTCTTC. Protein product: CASSLAQRASEQFF.

The V and J genes are TRBV5-4 and TRBJ1-1; 7 bases line up with TRBD1. The ends lost 3 bases at V and 0 bases at J; junction bases unmatched: 11. The CDR3 sequence is 17 residues long. Per germline, CDR1 SGHNT and CDR2 YYREEE (reference sequence). CDR3 protein: CASSSPRTGPMNTEAFF. CDR3 bases: TGTGCCAGCAGCTCCCCAAGGACAGGACCAATGAACACTGAAGCTTTCTTT.

This chain uses TRBV23-1 with TRBJ2-2; no definite D call. TRBV23-1 is an open reading frame, and its role is uncertain. There are 14 residues in the CDR3. The V end lost 2 bases, the J end lost 3 bases, and 7 bases lay between the germline ends. CDR3 DNA sequence: TGCGCCAGCAGTCAACGAGTCGACACCGGGGAGCTGTTTTTT. Its translation: CASSQRVDTGELFF.

J is TRBJ1-2 and V is TRBV5-6, with D unclear. The V end was cut by 5 bases, the J end by 3 bases, with 5 bases between. CDR3 length equals 11 residues. Per the germline V gene, CDR1 is SGHDT and CDR2 is YYEEEE. The CDR3 nucleotides are TGTGCCAGCAGTACTGACTATGGCTACACCTTC. Its protein product is CASSTDYGYTF.